This T cell receptor beta chain was recorded in a study of blood T cell repertoires in COVID-19. Background on the study: The samples span acute and convalescent COVID-19 from the United States, Italy and Spain.

Germline V gene lookup returns CDR1 KGHSH and CDR2 LQKENI. The V gene end was trimmed by 6 bases and the J gene end by 5 bases; junction bases not matched to a gene: 3. The CDR3 consists of 12 residues. Source study methods: Estimated nucleated cell counts came from reference gene primer amplification. Libraries were prepared by immunoSEQ multiplex PCR; TCRdb keeps only in-frame clonotypes and omits some of them. V and J calls and clone size are those listed in that table; D and trimming were worked out from the DNA. The data hold roughly 99,000 clones, with more than 65% observed a single time. The chain is built from TRBV18 and TRBJ1-1; 7 positions agree with TRBD1. The TCR comes from a woman over 75 with active or convalescent COVID-19. The sequenced sample was peripheral blood. The CDR3: CASSRQGTEAFF. CDR3 nucleotide sequence: TGTGCCAGCTCTCGACAGGGAACTGAAGCTTTCTTT.